The clone carrying this TCR beta chain was observed a handful of times. Its specificity is not known. The sample is drawn from a study of beta chain features in type 1 diabetes. Germline V lookup: CDR1 SGHVS, CDR2 FNYEAQ. This CDR3 is built from 15 residues. The germline V and J ends were trimmed by 0 bases and 9 bases, with 12 bases remaining between them. As every portion of the isolated RNA was reverse transcribed, the sequencing read expressed TCRB transcripts. Produced via immunoSEQ multiplex PCR; TCRdb's table is partial and in-frame only. The sample lists about 340,000 clones, 9.3% seen once, with about 1% in the top ten. The study's findings and limits: Among all four CD4+ subsets, Type 1 diabetes patients had TCRB CDR3s that were moderately but significantly shorter.

The chain is built from TRBV7-6 and TRBJ1-6; D is perhaps TRBD1 (6 bases). The specimen was central memory CD4+ T cells from blood. This receptor was obtained from a man aged 25-45 years with type 1 diabetes. The CDR3 bases are TGTGCCAGCAGCTTAGCGCCTGGGGGCACTTCACCCCTCCACTTT. Translation: CASSLAPGGTSPLHF. Full variable domain (missing parts from reference TRBV7-6 and TRBJ1-6): GAGVSQSPRYKVTKRGQDVALRCDPISGHVSLYWYRQALGQGPEFLTYFNYEAQQDKSGLPNDRFSAERPEGSISTLTIQRTEQRDSAMYRCASSLAPGGTSPLHFGNGTRLTVT.